The 25 T cell receptor beta chains below all came from one sample that was sequenced in a study of vaccination and CD4 T cells after COVID-19. Antigen specificity for these receptors is unknown. The Oncomine TCR Beta short-read assay generated sequence data from the DNA of cultured CD4+ T cells. TCRdb called the PCR reads again in MiXCR, with one record for every CDR3 protein. The table has about 20,000 distinct CDR3 sequences, around two fifths seen once; the top ten hold about 32%. Sample time point: late sampling 161 to 241 days after vaccination in a few convalescent patients. Treatment noted: 10-day PBMC culture with coronavirus spike peptide pools or control peptides (ViraFEST assay). Sequenced material: CD4+ T cells from blood, cultured in vitro, taken about 7 months after SARS-CoV-2 vaccination. These TCRs come from a human donor who had recovered from COVID-19.

V usage is TRBV6-1 and J usage is TRBJ2-7, with 8 bases that match TRBD1. The V segment lost 6 bases and the J segment 2 bases; nucleotides outside the gene matches: 12. The germline gives CDR1 MNHNS, CDR2 SASEGT. The CDR3 length is 16 residues. The chain's CDR3 is CASRITPGRGPYEQYF. The DNA for the CDR3 is TGTGCCAGCAGAATTACTCCGGGCAGGGGGCCCTACGAGCAGTACTTC.

The sample holds a few counts of this clonotype. The chain combines TRBV20-1 with TRBJ2-7, with D possibly called TRBD1 or TRBD2 (5 bases each). This CDR3 is built from 14 residues. CDR1 and CDR2 (germline): DFQATT, SNEGSKA (reference sequence). Trimming took off 4 bases at V and 5 bases at J, with 18 bases between the two ends. CDR3 bases: TGCAGTGCTATAAAGGGGACCGCACTGGACGAGCAGTACTTC. Translation gives CSAIKGTALDEQYF.

The genes are TRBV6-2 or TRBV6-3 and TRBJ2-3, with 11 bases matching TRBD2. The CDR3 has 16 amino acids. Germline V gene data show CDR1 as MNHEY and CDR2 as SVGEGT. V was pared by 4 bases and J by 0 bases, with 3 bases of the junction left unmatched. This CDR3 is CASSWGLAVSTDTQYF. As DNA, the CDR3 is TGTGCCAGCAGTTGGGGACTAGCGGTTAGCACAGATACGCAGTATTTT.

The chain joins TRBV20-1 to TRBJ1-5; no reliable D call. This CDR3 contains 13 residues. V was shortened by 2 bases and J by 1 base, with 6 bases between the two germline ends. Germline CDR1 reads DFQATT; CDR2 reads SNEGSKA (reference sequence). The CDR3 sequence: CSARQASNQPQHF. As DNA, the CDR3 is TGCAGTGCTAGACAGGCAAGCAATCAGCCCCAGCATTTT.

V usage is TRBV6-5 and J usage is TRBJ2-6; D perhaps matches TRBD1 (6 bases). The CDR3 consists of 15 residues. Germline CDR1 and CDR2: MNHEY and SVGAGI. V shed 4 bases and J shed 2 bases, with 9 bases lying between them. CDR3 amino acids: CASSSSGAGANVLTF. The CDR3 region has the DNA TGTGCCAGCAGTTCGTCAGGGGCTGGGGCCAACGTCCTGACTTTC.

V and J are TRBV6-1 and TRBJ2-1; D might be TRBD2 (6 bases). The length of the CDR3 is 14 residues. Germline lookup yields CDR1 MNHNS and CDR2 SASEGT. The V gene lost 7 bases and the J gene lost 4 bases, with 14 bases spanning the gap. As DNA, the CDR3 is TGTGCCAGCACCCGGGACTTACCATACAATGAGCAGTTCTTC. Protein: CASTRDLPYNEQFF.

The V gene is TRBV4-2, the J gene TRBJ2-5; 7 bases are shared with TRBD1. The V and J ends lost 5 bases and 2 bases, in that order; junction bases with no gene match: 5. Germline V CDR1 and CDR2: LGHNA, YNFKEQ. The CDR3 extends over 14 amino acids. The CDR3: CASSWGTAQETQYF. Written as DNA, the CDR3 is TGTGCCAGCAGCTGGGGGACAGCACAAGAGACCCAGTACTTC.

The rearrangement joins TRBV6-1 to TRBJ1-2, with 10 bases that match TRBD1. Germline CDR1 MNHNS, CDR2 SASEGT. With V trimmed by 5 bases and J by 6 bases, 6 bases remained unmatched. The CDR3 has 14 amino acids. The CDR3 is CASSLGTGVNGYTF. The CDR3 nucleotides are TGTGCCAGCAGTCTGGGGACAGGGGTCAATGGCTACACCTTC.

This clonotype was seen a handful of times. The rearrangement joins TRBV20-1 to TRBJ1-5; TRBD1 agrees at 9 bases. The CDR3 sequence is 16 residues long. With 3 bases clipped from V and 6 bases from J, the junction kept 12 bases outside the gene matches. Germline values: CDR1 DFQATT, CDR2 SNEGSKA (reference sequence). The CDR3: CSASTVLDRGAQPQHF. The CDR3 DNA is TGCAGTGCTAGTACTGTCCTGGACAGGGGAGCTCAGCCCCAGCATTTT.

Only one count was recorded for this clonotype. This sequence joins TRBV29-1 and TRBJ1-2; TRBD1 agrees at 8 bases. Germline CDR1 SQVTM, CDR2 ANQGSEA. This CDR3 has 13 residues. V lost 7 bases, J lost 2 bases, and 6 bases stayed unmatched. In DNA, the CDR3 is TGCAGCGCCCGGGGACAGGCCAACTATGGCTACACCTTC. The encoded protein is CSARGQANYGYTF.

The chain is built from TRBV4-1 and TRBJ2-1; 7 positions agree with TRBD2. This CDR3 spans 16 amino acids. Germline CDR1 reads MGHRA; CDR2 reads YSYEKL. The V gene end was trimmed by 2 bases and the J gene end by 1 base; junction bases not matched to a gene: 5. CDR3 DNA sequence: TGCGCCAGCAGCCAATCAACTAGCGTGTCCTACAATGAGCAGTTCTTC. The encoded protein is CASSQSTSVSYNEQFF.

This clonotype has a handful of counts. The chain has TRBV20-1 and TRBJ1-5; 8 bases are a match to TRBD1. Germline V CDR1 and CDR2: DFQATT, SNEGSKA (reference sequence). This CDR3 region has 12 residues. The V segment lost 5 bases and the J segment 7 bases; nucleotides outside the gene matches: 4. CDR3 DNA: TGCAGTGCTCATCAGGGGGCCCAGCCCCAGCATTTT. This gives the protein CSAHQGAQPQHF.

The chain employs TRBV12-3 or TRBV12-4 and TRBJ2-5; 12 bases align to TRBD2. There are 16 residues in the CDR3. V shed 5 bases, J shed 2 bases, and the junction held 6 bases outside the gene matches. This chain's CDR3 is CASSARLAGAQETQYF. CDR3 coding DNA: TGTGCCAGCAGTGCCCGACTAGCGGGGGCTCAAGAGACCCAGTACTTC.

The sample holds a few counts of this clonotype. The chain combines TRBV20-1 with TRBJ2-5; TRBD2 might be the D (6 bases). Germline CDR1 DFQATT, CDR2 SNEGSKA (reference sequence). V lost 3 bases and J 1 base, leaving 15 bases between the germline ends. This CDR3 is built from 15 residues. The CDR3 DNA reads as TGCAGTGCTAGGGGGGACGGAGGGAGCCAAGAGACCCAGTACTTC. Encoded protein: CSARGDGGSQETQYF.

This chain connects TRBV20-1 to TRBJ1-2; D not certain. The CDR3 has 16 residues. V was shortened by 2 bases and J by 2 bases, with 18 bases between the two germline ends. Germline assignment: CDR1 DFQATT and CDR2 SNEGSKA (reference sequence). The CDR3 DNA sequence: TGCAGTGCTAGACCCCAATGGACCCAACGAAACTATGGCTACACCTTC. This encodes CSARPQWTQRNYGYTF.

This clonotype has more than one count but fewer than ten. The chain has TRBV7-9 and TRBJ1-1; weak D call: TRBD1 (5 bases). V was cut by 2 bases and J by 0 bases, with 10 bases left in between. The germline V gene encodes CDR1 SEHNR and CDR2 FQNEAQ (reference sequence). There are 15 residues in the CDR3. The CDR3 reads CASSLSGLMNTEAFF. For the CDR3, the DNA is TGTGCCAGCAGCTTATCAGGGTTAATGAACACTGAAGCTTTCTTT.

By share of the sample, this clonotype is medium-sized. The chain couples TRBV7-3 to TRBJ2-2; 9 bases line up with TRBD2. Germline CDR1 and CDR2: SGHTA and FQGTGA. V dropped 2 bases and J dropped 2; count of bases not matched to a gene: 3. The CDR3 loop spans 16 amino acids. The CDR3 sequence: CASSLLGLANTGELFF. CDR3 bases: TGTGCCAGCAGCTTATTGGGACTAGCTAACACCGGGGAGCTGTTTTTT.

This clonotype appeared a few times. The chain links TRBV7-3 to TRBJ2-1, with TRBD2 identical over 10 bases. Germline V lookup: CDR1 SGHTA, CDR2 FQGTGA. The CDR3 length is 16 residues. J gave up 5 bases and V 4 bases, and 8 bases lay outside the gene matches. DNA for the CDR3: TGTGCCAGCAGCTCCAGAAGTAGCGGGGGGAACAATGAGCAGTTCTTC. It is translated as CASSSRSSGGNNEQFF.

The chain combines TRBV5-6 with TRBJ2-2, with a tentative D call TRBD1 (5 bases). Germline lookup yields CDR1 SGHDT and CDR2 YYEEEE. This CDR3 is built from 16 residues. Trimming stripped 4 bases from V and 1 base from J, with 14 bases between. CDR3 bases: TGTGCCAGCAGCCGAATGACAGCCCTGAACACCGGGGAGCTGTTTTTT. Translating it yields CASSRMTALNTGELFF.

The CDR3 DNA reads as TGCAGTGCTAGACGGGAGGCGTGGGATACGCAGTATTTT. Amino acid sequence: CSARREAWDTQYF. The chain links TRBV20-1 to TRBJ2-3, with 7 bases fitting TRBD2. The CDR3 loop spans 13 amino acids. The ends lost 2 bases at V and 6 bases at J; junction bases unmatched: 5. Germline CDR1 reads DFQATT; CDR2 reads SNEGSKA (reference sequence).

The rearrangement uses TRBV12-3 or TRBV12-4 and TRBJ2-5; D gene uncertain. The CDR3 is 11 residues long. Trimming cost V 8 bases and J 3 bases, with 7 bases left between them. The CDR3 bases are TGTGCCAGCCGCGCCGAAGAGACCCAGTACTTC. It codes for CASRAEETQYF.

The sample holds a few counts of this clonotype. The chain combines TRBV19 with TRBJ2-5; 7 bases map to TRBD2. The junction had 16 bases not matched to a gene; V was cut back by 10 bases and J by 5 bases. There are 15 residues in the CDR3. CDR1 and CDR2 from the germline V gene are LNHDA and SQIVND (reference sequence). This CDR3 is CATSWGGRMRETQYF. The CDR3 DNA reads TGTGCCACCTCGTGGGGCGGGAGAATGAGGGAGACCCAGTACTTC.

This sequence joins TRBV20-1 and TRBJ2-5; 7 bases map to TRBD2. The V and J ends lost 6 bases and 7 bases, in that order; junction bases with no gene match: 8. The CDR3 is 12 residues long. Germline CDR1 reads DFQATT; CDR2 reads SNEGSKA (reference sequence). This chain's CDR3 is CSARTRARTQYF. Written as DNA, the CDR3 is TGCAGTGCAAGGACTAGGGCAAGGACCCAGTACTTC.

This clonotype was seen a few times. The rearrangement links TRBV6-5 to TRBJ2-6; no definite D call. The V and J ends lost 1 base and 0 bases respectively, with 13 bases between them. Germline V gene lookup returns CDR1 MNHEY and CDR2 SVGAGI. The CDR3 loop spans 18 amino acids. The CDR3 nucleotides read TGTGCCAGCAGTTACTGGCCGGGCTCTAGCTCTGGGGCCAACGTCCTGACTTTC. Residues: CASSYWPGSSSGANVLTF.

The genes are TRBV19 and TRBJ2-7; D possibly uses TRBD1 or TRBD2 (5 bases each). The V end was cut by 4 bases, the J end by 3 bases, with 22 bases between. Germline V gene sequence: CDR1 LNHDA, CDR2 SQIVND (reference sequence). The CDR3 covers 17 residues. The chain's CDR3 is CASSTTPRDLGVYEQYF. The CDR3 DNA reads as TGTGCCAGTAGTACCACCCCTCGGGACCTAGGGGTCTACGAGCAGTACTTC.